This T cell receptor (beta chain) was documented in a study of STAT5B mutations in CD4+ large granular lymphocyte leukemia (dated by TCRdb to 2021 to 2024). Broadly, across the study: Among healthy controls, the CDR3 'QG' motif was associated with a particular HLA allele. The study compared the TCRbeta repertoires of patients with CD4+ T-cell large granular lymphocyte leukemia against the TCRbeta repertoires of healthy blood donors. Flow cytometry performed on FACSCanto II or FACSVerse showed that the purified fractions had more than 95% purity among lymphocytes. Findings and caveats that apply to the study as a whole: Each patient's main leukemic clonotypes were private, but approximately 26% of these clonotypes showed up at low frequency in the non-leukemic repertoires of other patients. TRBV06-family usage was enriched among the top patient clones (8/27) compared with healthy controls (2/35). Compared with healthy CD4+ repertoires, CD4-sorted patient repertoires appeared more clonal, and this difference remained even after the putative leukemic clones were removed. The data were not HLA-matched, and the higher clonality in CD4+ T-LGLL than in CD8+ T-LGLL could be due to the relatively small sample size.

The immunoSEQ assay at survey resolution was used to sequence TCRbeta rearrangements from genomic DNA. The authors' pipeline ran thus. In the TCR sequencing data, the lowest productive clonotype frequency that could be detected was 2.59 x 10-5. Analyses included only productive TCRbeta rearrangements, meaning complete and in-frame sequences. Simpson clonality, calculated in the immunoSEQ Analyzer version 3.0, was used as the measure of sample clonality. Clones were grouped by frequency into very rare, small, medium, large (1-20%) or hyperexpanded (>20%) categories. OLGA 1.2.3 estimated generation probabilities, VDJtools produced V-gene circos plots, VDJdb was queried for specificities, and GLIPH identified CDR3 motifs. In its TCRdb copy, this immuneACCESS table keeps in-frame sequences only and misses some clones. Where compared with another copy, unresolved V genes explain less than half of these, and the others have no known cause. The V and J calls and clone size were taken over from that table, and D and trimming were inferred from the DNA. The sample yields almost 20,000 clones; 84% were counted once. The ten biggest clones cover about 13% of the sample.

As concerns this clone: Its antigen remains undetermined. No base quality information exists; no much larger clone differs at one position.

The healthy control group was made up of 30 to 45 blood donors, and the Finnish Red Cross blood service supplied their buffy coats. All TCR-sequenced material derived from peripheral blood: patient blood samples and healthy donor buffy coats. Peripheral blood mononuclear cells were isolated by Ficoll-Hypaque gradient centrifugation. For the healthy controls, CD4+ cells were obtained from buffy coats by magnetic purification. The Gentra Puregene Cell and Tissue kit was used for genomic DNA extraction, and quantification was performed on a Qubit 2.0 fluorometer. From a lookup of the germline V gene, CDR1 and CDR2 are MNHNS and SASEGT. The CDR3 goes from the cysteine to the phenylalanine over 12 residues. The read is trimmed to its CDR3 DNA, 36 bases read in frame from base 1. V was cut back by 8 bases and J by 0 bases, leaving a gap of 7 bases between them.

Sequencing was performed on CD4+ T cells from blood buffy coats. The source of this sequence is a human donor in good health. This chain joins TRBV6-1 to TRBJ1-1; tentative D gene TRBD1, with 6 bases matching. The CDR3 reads CASGQMNTEAFF. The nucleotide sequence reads TGTGCCAGCGGACAGATGAACACTGAAGCTTTCTTT.